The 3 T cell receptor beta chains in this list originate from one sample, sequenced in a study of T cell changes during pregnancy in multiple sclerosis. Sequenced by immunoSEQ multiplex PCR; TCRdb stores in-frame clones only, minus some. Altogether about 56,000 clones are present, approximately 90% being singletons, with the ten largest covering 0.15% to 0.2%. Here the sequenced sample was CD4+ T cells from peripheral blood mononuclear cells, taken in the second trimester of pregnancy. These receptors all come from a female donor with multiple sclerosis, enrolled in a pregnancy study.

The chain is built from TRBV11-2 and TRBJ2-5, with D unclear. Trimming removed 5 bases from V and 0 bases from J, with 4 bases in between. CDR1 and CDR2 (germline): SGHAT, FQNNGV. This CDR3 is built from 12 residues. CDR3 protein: CASSPYQETQYF. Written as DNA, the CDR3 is TGTGCCAGCAGCCCGTACCAAGAGACCCAGTACTTC.

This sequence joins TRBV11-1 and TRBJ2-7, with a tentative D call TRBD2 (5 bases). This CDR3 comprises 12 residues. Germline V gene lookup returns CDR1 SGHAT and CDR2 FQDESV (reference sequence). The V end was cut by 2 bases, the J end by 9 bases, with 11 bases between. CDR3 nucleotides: TGTGCCAGCAGCTTAAGCACGGGAAGGCAGTACTTC. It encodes CASSLSTGRQYF.

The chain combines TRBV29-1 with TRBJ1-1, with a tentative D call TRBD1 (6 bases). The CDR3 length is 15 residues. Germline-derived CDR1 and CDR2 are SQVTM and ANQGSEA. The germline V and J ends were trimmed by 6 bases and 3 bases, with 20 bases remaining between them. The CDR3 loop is CSVSPYRVTDTEAFF. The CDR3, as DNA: TGCAGCGTGTCACCCTACAGGGTTACGGACACTGAAGCTTTCTTT. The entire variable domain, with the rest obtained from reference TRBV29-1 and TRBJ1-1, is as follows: SAVISQKPSRDICQRGTSLTIQCQVDSQVTMMFWYRQQPGQSLTLIATANQGSEATYESGFVIDKFPISRPNLTFSTLTVSNMSPEDSSIYLCSVSPYRVTDTEAFFGQGTRLTVV.